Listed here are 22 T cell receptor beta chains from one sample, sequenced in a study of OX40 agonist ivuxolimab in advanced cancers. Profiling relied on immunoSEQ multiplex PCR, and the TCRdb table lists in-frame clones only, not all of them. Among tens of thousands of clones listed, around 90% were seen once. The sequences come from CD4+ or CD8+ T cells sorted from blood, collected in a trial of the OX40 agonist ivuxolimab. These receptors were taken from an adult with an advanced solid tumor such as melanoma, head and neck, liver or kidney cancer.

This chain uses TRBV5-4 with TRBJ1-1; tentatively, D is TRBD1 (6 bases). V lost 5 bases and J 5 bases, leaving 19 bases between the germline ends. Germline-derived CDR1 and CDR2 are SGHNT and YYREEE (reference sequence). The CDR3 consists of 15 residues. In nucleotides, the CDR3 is TGTGCCAGCAGTAACACAGGGAGCGTGGGGACTGAAGCTTTCTTT. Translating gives CASSNTGSVGTEAFF.

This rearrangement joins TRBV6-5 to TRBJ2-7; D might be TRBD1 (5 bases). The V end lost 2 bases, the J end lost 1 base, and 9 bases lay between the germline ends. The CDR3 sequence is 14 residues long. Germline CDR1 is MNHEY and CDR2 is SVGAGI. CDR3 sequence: CASSYGHDSYEQYF. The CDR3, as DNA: TGTGCCAGCAGTTACGGACACGATTCCTACGAGCAGTACTTC.

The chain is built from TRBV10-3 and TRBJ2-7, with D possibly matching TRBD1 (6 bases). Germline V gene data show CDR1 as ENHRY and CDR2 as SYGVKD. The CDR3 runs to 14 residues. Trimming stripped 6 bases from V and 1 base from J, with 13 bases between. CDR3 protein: CAIRPGDPSYEQYF. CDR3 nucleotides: TGTGCCATCAGGCCAGGGGATCCTTCCTACGAGCAGTACTTC.

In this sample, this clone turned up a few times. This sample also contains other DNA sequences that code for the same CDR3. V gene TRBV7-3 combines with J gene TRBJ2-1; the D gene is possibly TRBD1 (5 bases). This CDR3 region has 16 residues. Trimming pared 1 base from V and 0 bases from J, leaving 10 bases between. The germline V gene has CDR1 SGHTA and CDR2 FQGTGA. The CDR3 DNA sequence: TGTGCCAGCAGCTTAATACAGGTAAGCTCCTACAATGAGCAGTTCTTC. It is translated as CASSLIQVSSYNEQFF.

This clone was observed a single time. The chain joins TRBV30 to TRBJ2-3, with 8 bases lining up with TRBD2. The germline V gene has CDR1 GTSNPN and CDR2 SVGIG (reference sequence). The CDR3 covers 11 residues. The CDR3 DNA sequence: TGTGCGGCGGGAGGAACAGATACGCAGTATTTT. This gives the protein CAAGGTDTQYF.

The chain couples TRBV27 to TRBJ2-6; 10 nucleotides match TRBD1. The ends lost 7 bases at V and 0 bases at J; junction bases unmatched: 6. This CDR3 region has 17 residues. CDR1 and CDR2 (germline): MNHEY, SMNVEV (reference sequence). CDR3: CASTRTGGNSGANVLTF. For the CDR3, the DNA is TGTGCCAGCACCCGGACAGGGGGAAACTCTGGGGCCAACGTCCTGACTTTC.

The CDR3 loop reads CATLAESSYEQYF. The CDR3 DNA sequence: TGTGCCACCCTAGCGGAAAGCTCCTACGAGCAGTACTTC. This sequence joins TRBV6-6 and TRBJ2-5, with 7 bases that match TRBD2. The end of the DNA is better explained by TRBJ2-7, so the J call may be wrong. Germline CDR1 and CDR2: MNHNY and SVGAGI (reference sequence). CDR3 length equals 13 residues.

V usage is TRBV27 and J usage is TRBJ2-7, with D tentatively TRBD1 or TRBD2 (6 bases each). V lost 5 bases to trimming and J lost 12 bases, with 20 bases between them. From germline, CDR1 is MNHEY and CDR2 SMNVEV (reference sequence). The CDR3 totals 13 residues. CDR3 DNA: TGTGCCAGCAGTCCCCAACAGGGAGGCATGCGGTACTTC. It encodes CASSPQQGGMRYF.

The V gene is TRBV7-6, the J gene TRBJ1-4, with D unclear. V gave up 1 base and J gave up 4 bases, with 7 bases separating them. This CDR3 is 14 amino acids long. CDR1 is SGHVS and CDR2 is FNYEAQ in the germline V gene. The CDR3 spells CASSLGVGNEKLFF. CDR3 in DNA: TGTGCCAGCAGCTTAGGGGTTGGTAATGAAAAACTGTTTTTT. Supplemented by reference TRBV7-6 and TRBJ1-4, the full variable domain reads GAGVSQSPRYKVTKRGQDVALRCDPISGHVSLYWYRQALGQGPEFLTYFNYEAQQDKSGLPNDRFSAERPEGSISTLTIQRTEQRDSAMYRCASSLGVGNEKLFFGSGTQLSVL.

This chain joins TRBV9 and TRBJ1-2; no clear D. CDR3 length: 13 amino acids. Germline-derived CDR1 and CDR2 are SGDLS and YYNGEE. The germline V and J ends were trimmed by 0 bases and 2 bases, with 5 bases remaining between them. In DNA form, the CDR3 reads TGTGCCAGCAGCGTAGGGGTAAACTATGGCTACACCTTC. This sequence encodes CASSVGVNYGYTF.

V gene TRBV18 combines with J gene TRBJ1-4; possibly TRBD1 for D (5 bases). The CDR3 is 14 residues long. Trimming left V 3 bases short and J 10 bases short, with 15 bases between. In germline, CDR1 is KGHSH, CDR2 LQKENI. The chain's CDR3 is CASSPGGSELKLFF. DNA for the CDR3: TGTGCCAGCTCACCGGGGGGGAGCGAATTAAAACTGTTTTTT.

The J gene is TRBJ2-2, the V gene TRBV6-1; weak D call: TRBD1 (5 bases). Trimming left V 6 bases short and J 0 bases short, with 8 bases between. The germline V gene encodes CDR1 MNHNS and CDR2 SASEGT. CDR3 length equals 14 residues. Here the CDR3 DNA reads TGTGCCAGCAGAGACAGAGCGAACACCGGGGAGCTGTTTTTT. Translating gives CASRDRANTGELFF.

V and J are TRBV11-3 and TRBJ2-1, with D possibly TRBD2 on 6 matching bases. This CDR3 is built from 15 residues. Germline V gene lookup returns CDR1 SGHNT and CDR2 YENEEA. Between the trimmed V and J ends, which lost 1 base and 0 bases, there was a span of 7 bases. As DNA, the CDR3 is TGTGCCAGCAGCTTAGGCGGGACCTCCTACAATGAGCAGTTCTTC. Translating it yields CASSLGGTSYNEQFF.

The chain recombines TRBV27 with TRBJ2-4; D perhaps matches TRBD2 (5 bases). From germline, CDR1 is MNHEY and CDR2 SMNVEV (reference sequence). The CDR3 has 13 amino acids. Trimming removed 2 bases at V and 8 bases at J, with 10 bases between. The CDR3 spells CASSLRPGDIQYF. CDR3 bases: TGTGCCAGCAGTTTAAGGCCCGGGGACATTCAGTACTTC.

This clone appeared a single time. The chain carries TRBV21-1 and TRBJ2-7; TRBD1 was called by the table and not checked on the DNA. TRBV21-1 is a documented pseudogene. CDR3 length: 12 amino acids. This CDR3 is CASSWAAYEQYF. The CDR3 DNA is TGTGCCAGCTCCTGGGCCGCCTACGAGCAGTACTTC.

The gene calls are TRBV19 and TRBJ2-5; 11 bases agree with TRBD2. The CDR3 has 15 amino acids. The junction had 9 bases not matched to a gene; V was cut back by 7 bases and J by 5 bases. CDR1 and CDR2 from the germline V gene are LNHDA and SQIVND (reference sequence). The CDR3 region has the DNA TGTGCCAGTACCGCGGGACTAGCGGTAGGGGAGACCCAGTACTTC. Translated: CASTAGLAVGETQYF.

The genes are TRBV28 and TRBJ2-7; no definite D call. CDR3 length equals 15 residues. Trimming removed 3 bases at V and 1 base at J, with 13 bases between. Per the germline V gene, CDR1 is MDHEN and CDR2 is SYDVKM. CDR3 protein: CASSFGGIKSYEQYF. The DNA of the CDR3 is TGTGCCAGCAGTTTCGGTGGGATAAAGTCCTACGAGCAGTACTTC. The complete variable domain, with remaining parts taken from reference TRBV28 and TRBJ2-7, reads DVKVTQSSRYLVKRTGEKVFLECVQDMDHENMFWYRQDPGLGLRLIYFSYDVKMKEKGDIPEGYSVSREKKERFSLILESASTNQTSMYLCASSFGGIKSYEQYFGPGTRLTVT.

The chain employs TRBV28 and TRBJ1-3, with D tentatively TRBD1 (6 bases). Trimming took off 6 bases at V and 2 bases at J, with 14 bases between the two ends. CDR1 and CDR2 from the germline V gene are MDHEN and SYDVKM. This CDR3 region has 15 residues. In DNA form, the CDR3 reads TGTGCCAGCAGCCTGCCCGGGGGCACTGGAAACACCATATATTTT. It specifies CASSLPGGTGNTIYF. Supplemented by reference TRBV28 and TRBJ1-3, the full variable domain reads DVKVTQSSRYLVKRTGEKVFLECVQDMDHENMFWYRQDPGLGLRLIYFSYDVKMKEKGDIPEGYSVSREKKERFSLILESASTNQTSMYLCASSLPGGTGNTIYFGEGSWLTVV.

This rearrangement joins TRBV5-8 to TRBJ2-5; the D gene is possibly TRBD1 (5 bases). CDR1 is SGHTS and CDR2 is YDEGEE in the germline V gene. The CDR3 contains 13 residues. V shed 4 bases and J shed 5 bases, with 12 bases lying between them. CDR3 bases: TGTGCCAGCAGCCAATTTCCAGGGGAGACCCAGTACTTC. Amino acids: CASSQFPGETQYF.

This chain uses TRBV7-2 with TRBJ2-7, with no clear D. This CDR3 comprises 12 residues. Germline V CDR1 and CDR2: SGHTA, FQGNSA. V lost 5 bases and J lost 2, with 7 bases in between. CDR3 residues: CASSRNPYEQYF. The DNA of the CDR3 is TGTGCCAGCAGCCGGAACCCCTACGAGCAGTACTTC.

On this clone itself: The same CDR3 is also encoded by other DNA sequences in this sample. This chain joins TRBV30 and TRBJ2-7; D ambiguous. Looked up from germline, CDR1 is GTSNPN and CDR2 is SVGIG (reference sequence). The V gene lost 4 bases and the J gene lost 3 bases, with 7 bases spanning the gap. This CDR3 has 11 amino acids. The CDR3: CAWTRGYEQYF. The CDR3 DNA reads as TGTGCCTGGACGCGTGGCTACGAGCAGTACTTC.

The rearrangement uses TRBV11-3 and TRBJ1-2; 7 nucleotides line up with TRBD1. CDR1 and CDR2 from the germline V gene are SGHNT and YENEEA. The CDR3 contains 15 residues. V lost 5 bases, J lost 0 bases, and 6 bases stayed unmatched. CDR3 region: CASSPGQLTNYGYTF. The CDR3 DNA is TGTGCCAGCAGCCCGGGACAGCTAACTAACTATGGCTACACCTTC.